The clone carrying this T cell receptor beta chain was detected a few times. The antigen is undetermined. Germline lookup yields CDR1 SQVTM and CDR2 ANQGSEA. The CDR3 runs to 11 residues. V lost 0 bases to trimming and J lost 5 bases, with 4 bases between them. The repertoire was sequenced with immunoSEQ multiplex PCR; TCRdb's copy has only in-frame clones and lacks some. Of 150,000 to 200,000 clones in the sample, about 87% are singletons; the top ten hold more than 1.3%. This sample is drawn from a study of cytomegalovirus exposure and HLA in healthy donors. Whole-study results and caveats: Rarity held for most TCR sequences, but there were some public TCRs that occurred in many donors. In the approximately 130 validation repertoires, approximately 94% of cluster scores exceeded 0, per a later analysis.

This chain joins TRBV29-1 and TRBJ1-2; no reliable D call. The sequenced sample was PBMCs. The sequence came from a woman aged 25 to 39 in good health and CMV-seronegative. The chain's CDR3 is CSVEDQYGYTF. As DNA, the CDR3 is TGCAGCGTTGAAGATCAATATGGCTACACCTTC.